Presented here are 28 T cell receptor beta chains from one specimen sequenced in a study of T-cell memory formation after mild COVID-19. One entry per CDR3 protein, called by TCRdb with MiXCR from the 5' RACE reads. The profile shows roughly 130,000 distinct CDR3 sequences, 16% of them singletons. The source material was PBMCs or a T cell subset sorted from them (not recorded which). Source of these receptors: an adult woman who had mild COVID-19 (a few samples of this study predate the infection). Cell type and time point are not known.

The rearrangement uses TRBV25-1 and TRBJ1-1; D is perhaps TRBD1 (5 bases). Germline V gene lookup returns CDR1 MGHDK and CDR2 SYGVNS. The CDR3 is 14 residues long. Trimming removed 6 bases from V and 1 base from J, with 12 bases in between. CDR3 bases: TGTGCCAGCAGCAAGGGGCAGAGGAACACTGAAGCTTTCTTT. It yields the protein CASSKGQRNTEAFF.

The V and J genes are TRBV4-1 and TRBJ2-2; possibly TRBD2 for D (5 bases). The germline gives CDR1 MGHRA, CDR2 YSYEKL. The V end lost 5 bases, the J end lost 1 base, and 8 bases lay between the germline ends. The CDR3 runs to 14 residues. The CDR3 DNA follows: TGCGCCAGCAGCATCGGGGAGAACACCGGGGAGCTGTTTTTT. Protein: CASSIGENTGELFF.

In this sample, this clonotype turned up a few times. The chain has TRBV5-6 and TRBJ1-1; D ambiguous. The germline V and J ends were trimmed by 0 bases and 5 bases, with 5 bases remaining between them. This CDR3 has 12 amino acids. Germline lookup yields CDR1 SGHDT and CDR2 YYEEEE. Here the CDR3 DNA reads TGTGCCAGCAGCTTGGGACGGACTGAAGCTTTCTTT. Protein product: CASSLGRTEAFF.

This clonotype was observed many times. The chain couples TRBV25-1 to TRBJ2-2; perhaps TRBD1 as D (6 bases). The CDR3 has 14 residues. Germline V CDR1 and CDR2: MGHDK, SYGVNS. V was pared by 4 bases and J by 6 bases, with 12 bases between. The DNA for the CDR3 is TGTGCCAGCAGTGTTACAGGGAATTCCGGGGAGCTGTTTTTT. This gives the protein CASSVTGNSGELFF.

CDR3 nucleotide sequence: TGCGCCAGCAGCTTGGGGCTAGTTGGCTACAATGAGCAGTTCTTC. Translation gives CASSLGLVGYNEQFF. The rearrangement links TRBV5-1 to TRBJ2-1; no definite D call. The V gene's germline CDR1 is SGHRS and CDR2 YFSETQ. V was cut by 0 bases and J by 3 bases, with 10 bases left in between. CDR3 length: 15 amino acids. Variable domain in full (rest from reference TRBV5-1 and TRBJ2-1): KAGVTQTPRYLIKTRGQQVTLSCSPISGHRSVSWYQQTPGQGLQFLFEYFSETQRNKGNFPGRFSGRQFSNSRSEMNVSTLELGDSALYLCASSLGLVGYNEQFFGPGTRLTVL.

The rearrangement uses TRBV29-1 and TRBJ2-3; 9 bases map to TRBD2. From germline, CDR1 is SQVTM and CDR2 ANQGSEA. The CDR3 sequence is 18 residues long. J was trimmed by 2 bases and V by 3 bases; bases with no gene match: 15. CDR3 nucleotide sequence: TGCAGCGTTGACCGGCTAGCGGGGCAGCCTTATCCCACAGATACGCAGTATTTT. Amino acid sequence: CSVDRLAGQPYPTDTQYF.

The V gene is TRBV24-1, the J gene TRBJ1-2; D ambiguous. This CDR3 is 13 amino acids long. In germline, CDR1 is KGHDR, CDR2 SFDVKD. V was cut by 5 bases and J by 8 bases, with 14 bases left in between. This CDR3 is CATSASGLGGYTF. The CDR3 DNA follows: TGTGCCACCAGTGCTTCGGGCTTGGGAGGCTACACCTTC.

As DNA, the CDR3 is TGTGCCAGCTCACCAAAGTCCGCGGAGGAGTGGGATACGCAGTATTTT. Translating it yields CASSPKSAEEWDTQYF. The V call is TRBV18, the J call TRBJ2-3; TRBD2 is a possible D gene (5 bases). The CDR3 is 16 residues long. Trimming took 2 bases from V and 6 from J, leaving 18 bases between them. Per germline, CDR1 KGHSH and CDR2 LQKENI. The entire variable domain, with the rest obtained from reference TRBV18 and TRBJ2-3, is as follows: NAGVMQNPRHLVRRRGQEARLRCSPMKGHSHVYWYRQLPEEGLKFMVYLQKENIIDESGMPKERFSAEFPKEGPSILRIQQVVRGDSAAYFCASSPKSAEEWDTQYFGPGTRLTVL.

This clonotype was seen a few times. The chain joins TRBV20-1 to TRBJ1-6; TRBD1 matches 10 bases. Trimming cost V 6 bases and J 4 bases; bases outside gene matches: 6. CDR3 length: 15 residues. Germline CDR1 DFQATT, CDR2 SNEGSKA (reference sequence). CDR3 region: CSANPGQGYNSPLHF. CDR3 sequence (DNA): TGCAGTGCAAATCCGGGACAGGGGTATAATTCACCCCTCCACTTT.

This clonotype was observed a few times. The rearrangement uses TRBV2 and TRBJ1-5; D not resolved. The CDR3 is made up of 15 amino acids. Trimming left V 4 bases short and J 2 bases short, with 12 bases between. Germline V lookup: CDR1 SNHLY, CDR2 FYNNEI. This chain's CDR3 is CASSVSSSGNQPQHF. CDR3 nucleotide sequence: TGTGCCAGCAGTGTATCCAGTAGCGGCAATCAGCCCCAGCATTTT. Full variable domain (missing parts from reference TRBV2 and TRBJ1-5): EPEVTQTPSHQVTQMGQEVILRCVPISNHLYFYWYRQILGQKVEFLVSFYNNEISEKSEIFDDQFSVERPDGSNFTLKIRSTKLEDSAMYFCASSVSSSGNQPQHFGDGTRLSIL.

The genes are TRBV20-1 and TRBJ1-5; D call uncertain. CDR3 length: 14 residues. Trimming took 4 bases from V and 1 from J, leaving 11 bases between them. Germline loops: CDR1 DFQATT, CDR2 SNEGSKA (reference sequence). The chain's CDR3 is CSANLESSNQPQHF. The CDR3 DNA sequence: TGCAGTGCTAATCTGGAGTCAAGCAATCAGCCCCAGCATTTT.

As regards this clonotype: A read error may account for a junction end that differs from germline. The CDR3: CAWTRSTARELNF. DNA for the CDR3: TGTGCCTGGACCCGGTCTACGGCGCGGGAGCTGAATTTT. The genes are TRBV30 and TRBJ2-2; TRBD2 matches 7 bases. The CDR3 sequence is 13 residues long. Germline CDR1 is GTSNPN and CDR2 is SVGIG (reference sequence).

This clonotype was seen many times. V gene TRBV25-1 combines with J gene TRBJ2-1; possibly TRBD2 for D (7 bases). CDR3 length equals 15 residues. The germline V gene has CDR1 MGHDK and CDR2 SYGVNS. V gave up 4 bases and J gave up 5 bases, with 15 bases separating them. The CDR3 nucleotides are TGTGCCAGCAGTGTACGGGGGGCCGAGAACAATGAGCAGTTCTTC. Its protein is CASSVRGAENNEQFF. Filled out from reference TRBV25-1 and TRBJ2-1, the complete variable domain reads EADIYQTPRYLVIGTGKKITLECSQTMGHDKMYWYQQDPGMELHLIHYSYGVNSTEKGDLSSESTVSRIRTEHFPLTLESARPSHTSQYLCASSVRGAENNEQFFGPGTRLTVL.

The rearrangement links TRBV12-3 or TRBV12-4 to TRBJ1-5, with 7 bases aligning to TRBD1. This CDR3 spans 15 amino acids. With 1 base clipped from V and 3 bases from J, the junction kept 3 bases outside the gene matches. CDR3 in amino acids: CASSLVDRYNQPQHF. In DNA, the CDR3 is TGTGCCAGCAGTTTAGTGGACAGGTACAATCAGCCCCAGCATTTT.

In its sample, this clonotype was seen a few times. The chain links TRBV7-2 to TRBJ2-3; D is perhaps TRBD2 (6 bases). The CDR3 extends over 18 amino acids. Trimming cost V 1 base and J 1 base, with 18 bases left between them. Germline V gene data show CDR1 as SGHTA and CDR2 as FQGNSA. The CDR3 loop reads CASSLDLAWMGGTDTQYF. In nucleotides, the CDR3 is TGTGCCAGCAGCTTAGACCTAGCGTGGATGGGGGGCACAGATACGCAGTATTTT.

V is TRBV5-1 and J is TRBJ2-1; D unclear. Germline CDR1 reads SGHRS; CDR2 reads YFSETQ. Trimming shortened V by 5 bases and J by 4 bases, and 4 bases separated the two germline ends. The CDR3 extends over 11 amino acids. Here the CDR3 reads CASSWYNEQFF. DNA for the CDR3: TGCGCCAGCAGTTGGTACAATGAGCAGTTCTTC. The complete variable domain, with remaining parts taken from reference TRBV5-1 and TRBJ2-1, reads KAGVTQTPRYLIKTRGQQVTLSCSPISGHRSVSWYQQTPGQGLQFLFEYFSETQRNKGNFPGRFSGRQFSNSRSEMNVSTLELGDSALYLCASSWYNEQFFGPGTRLTVL.

This clonotype was recorded a few times. The chain carries TRBV7-8 and TRBJ2-1, with 12 bases matching TRBD2. CDR3 size: 16 residues. Germline-derived CDR1 and CDR2 are SGHVS and FQNEAQ. With V trimmed by 1 base and J by 8 bases, 6 bases remained unmatched. The CDR3 loop is CASSLDPLAGGDEQFF. The CDR3 bases are TGTGCCAGCAGCTTAGATCCCCTAGCGGGGGGGGATGAGCAGTTCTTC.

This clonotype turned up a few times. In nucleotides, the CDR3 is TGTGCCAGCAGCCCTCAGGGGGCCTCTTTCTATAATTCACCCCTCCACTTT. Protein product: CASSPQGASFYNSPLHF. The chain carries TRBV7-9 and TRBJ1-6, with TRBD1 identical over 8 bases. There are 17 residues in the CDR3. The germline gives CDR1 SEHNR, CDR2 FQNEAQ (reference sequence). The V and J ends lost 5 bases and 3 bases, in that order; junction bases with no gene match: 9.

V and J are TRBV7-7 and TRBJ2-5; D not resolved. Per the germline V gene, CDR1 is SSHAT and CDR2 is FNYEAQ (reference sequence). V gave up 5 bases and J gave up 1 base, with 17 bases separating them. The CDR3 contains 16 residues. The CDR3 DNA reads TGTGCCAGCAGCCCAAACCCCAACGTACCCCAAGAGACCCAGTACTTC. Encoded protein: CASSPNPNVPQETQYF.

Concerning this clonotype itself: This clone may be a read error of a much larger clone one base away. The V and J genes are TRBV11-3 and TRBJ2-3; TRBD2 matches at 10 bases. This CDR3 has 17 residues. Looked up from germline, CDR1 is SGHNT and CDR2 is YENEEA. V lost 5 bases, J lost 5 bases, and 13 bases stayed unmatched. CDR3 bases: TGTGCCAGCAGCCGAACCGGGTCTAGCGGGAGTCTAGATACGCAGTATTTT. This codes for CASSRTGSSGSLDTQYF.

This clonotype was picked up a small number of times. The chain has TRBV18 and TRBJ2-1; 10 bases are a match to TRBD2. The CDR3 extends over 15 amino acids. Looked up from germline, CDR1 is KGHSH and CDR2 is LQKENI. V shed 2 bases, J shed 7 bases, and the junction held 5 bases outside the gene matches. The CDR3 sequence: CASSPASGRGNEQFF. As DNA, the CDR3 is TGTGCCAGCTCACCAGCTAGCGGGAGAGGAAATGAGCAGTTCTTC.

The rearrangement links TRBV2 to TRBJ2-1; TRBD1 matches at 7 bases. This CDR3 is 12 amino acids long. After removal of 4 bases from V and 15 bases from J, the junction contained 9 bases not matched to a gene. In germline, CDR1 is SNHLY, CDR2 FYNNEI. CDR3: CASSARQGGRFF. Here the CDR3 DNA reads TGTGCCAGCAGTGCAAGACAGGGCGGTCGGTTCTTC.

The genes are TRBV3-1 and TRBJ2-2; 9 nucleotides match TRBD1. This CDR3 has 15 residues. CDR1 LGHDT and CDR2 YNNKEL come from the germline V gene (reference sequence). After removal of 3 bases from V and 8 bases from J, the junction contained 7 bases not matched to a gene. In DNA form, the CDR3 reads TGTGCCAGCAGCCATGCCGGGACAGGGACAGGGGAGCTGTTTTTT. Translation: CASSHAGTGTGELFF.

This clonotype was counted between two and nine times. The rearrangement uses TRBV12-3 or TRBV12-4 and TRBJ1-3, with D perhaps matching TRBD1 (5 bases). Trimming removed 6 bases at V and 0 bases at J, with 12 bases between. The CDR3 extends over 15 amino acids. For the CDR3, the DNA is TGTGCCAGCAGCTCCGCCGGGGGCTCTGGAAACACCATATATTTT. Translating gives CASSSAGGSGNTIYF.

This clonotype was seen many times. This chain uses TRBV6-1 with TRBJ2-2; D ambiguous. The CDR3 is made up of 14 amino acids. V was pared by 4 bases and J by 6 bases, with 12 bases between. The germline CDR1 and CDR2 sequences are MNHNS and SASEGT. CDR3 region: CASSVRPDAGELFF. The CDR3 coding sequence is TGTGCCAGCAGTGTTAGGCCGGACGCCGGGGAGCTGTTTTTT.

Only a few counts were recorded for this clonotype. V and J are TRBV9 and TRBJ2-5, with TRBD2 matching over 7 bases. V lost 2 bases, J lost 7 bases, and 11 bases stayed unmatched. The CDR3 totals 15 residues. Germline CDR1 SGDLS, CDR2 YYNGEE. CDR3 in DNA: TGTGCCAGCAGCGTGGGATGGGACTATCCGGGGACCCAGTACTTC. It codes for CASSVGWDYPGTQYF.

V is TRBV28 and J is TRBJ2-7, with unresolved D. The CDR3 spans 12 residues. V was cut by 7 bases and J by 6 bases, with 13 bases left in between. Germline V lookup: CDR1 MDHEN, CDR2 SYDVKM. CDR3 in amino acids: CASTSVYPEQYF. The CDR3 nucleotides are TGTGCCAGCACGTCCGTCTATCCCGAGCAGTACTTC.

The sample holds many counts of this clonotype. The chain couples TRBV7-6 to TRBJ2-1, with 14 positions matching TRBD2. CDR3 length: 14 residues. CDR1 is SGHVS, CDR2 FNYEAQ, per germline. The V and J ends lost 8 bases and 8 bases, in that order; junction bases with no gene match: 5. The CDR3 DNA follows: TGTGCCAGCCAAGGGACTAGCGGGGGCGATGAGCAGTTCTTC. Residues: CASQGTSGGDEQFF.